Following are 2 T cell receptor beta chains from one sample sequenced in a study of shared clonotypes between healthy human individuals. The repertoire was sequenced with immunoSEQ multiplex PCR; TCRdb's copy has only in-frame clones and lacks some. Here the sample spans more than 2 million clones, approximately 92% being singletons. Terminally differentiated effector memory CD45RA+ cells were excluded by CCR7 positive selection of CD45RO-negative cells. Sequencing used naive CD8+ T cells from PBMCs. The receptors shown here come from a man aged 18 to 30 in good health. Some clones in this sample may be carry-over from other donors' samples.

The chain couples TRBV29-1 to TRBJ2-7; the match to TRBD1 covers 12 bases. CDR3 length: 14 amino acids. J was trimmed by 1 base and V by 5 bases; bases with no gene match: 3. CDR1 and CDR2 from the germline V gene are SQVTM and ANQGSEA. The CDR3: CSVTGQGASYEQYF. Written as DNA, the CDR3 is TGCAGCGTTACGGGACAGGGGGCTTCCTACGAGCAGTACTTC.

The rearrangement links TRBV29-1 to TRBJ2-7; TRBD1 matches 10 bases. V was pared by 7 bases and J by 2 bases, with 8 bases of the junction left unmatched. The germline V gene encodes CDR1 SQVTM and CDR2 ANQGSEA. This CDR3 has 14 residues. The CDR3 region is CSAIGTGVPYEQYF. The CDR3 region has the DNA TGCAGCGCTATTGGGACAGGGGTACCCTACGAGCAGTACTTC.